This is a list of T cell receptor beta chains from one sample in a study of OX40 agonist ivuxolimab in advanced cancers. The protocol was immunoSEQ multiplex PCR, while the TCRdb copy is restricted to in-frame clones and leaves out a portion. The data show approximately 79,000 clones, about 90% seen once. This material consisted of CD4+ or CD8+ T cells sorted from blood, taken in a trial of the OX40 agonist ivuxolimab. The receptor set was obtained from an adult with an advanced solid tumor such as melanoma, head and neck, liver or kidney cancer. CDR3s include the opening cysteine and the closing phenylalanine or tryptophan. Fields, in order: J gene, V gene, clone size, D gene, CDR3 protein, CDR3 DNA. D genes are given only for firm matches. Clone size is not always given. Where it is, it says once, few, many or a class for expanded clones.

j_call: TRBJ2-7
v_call: TRBV5-3
clone_size: NA
d_call: NA
cdr3_aa: CASSLRPGWYEQYF
cdr3_nt: TGTGCCAGCAGCTTGCGCCCAGGGTGGTACGAGCAGTACTTC

j_call: TRBJ1-6
v_call: TRBV27
clone_size: NA
d_call: NA
cdr3_aa: CASSLVGGDSPLHF
cdr3_nt: TGTGCCAGCAGTTTAGTGGGTGGGGATTCACCCCTCCACTTT

j_call: TRBJ2-3
v_call: TRBV29-1
clone_size: NA
d_call: TRBD2
cdr3_aa: CSVPPGLAGRTDTQYF
cdr3_nt: TGCAGCGTGCCCCCGGGACTAGCGGGGCGCACAGATACGCAGTATTTT

j_call: TRBJ1-1
v_call: TRBV4-1
clone_size: NA
d_call: TRBD1
cdr3_aa: CASSQDVGTGYTEAFF
cdr3_nt: TGCGCCAGCAGCCAAGATGTAGGGACAGGGTACACTGAAGCTTTCTTT

j_call: TRBJ1-5
v_call: TRBV7-9
clone_size: NA
d_call: NA
cdr3_aa: CASSLAKDSNQPQHF
cdr3_nt: TGTGCCAGCAGCTTAGCCAAAGATAGCAATCAGCCCCAGCATTTT

j_call: TRBJ2-7
v_call: TRBV11-2
clone_size: NA
d_call: NA
cdr3_aa: CASSPPDQLPYEQYF
cdr3_nt: TGTGCCAGCAGCCCGCCGGACCAGCTGCCCTACGAGCAGTACTTC

j_call: TRBJ1-5
v_call: TRBV6-5
clone_size: NA
d_call: NA
cdr3_aa: CASSYSGGVWPQHF
cdr3_nt: TGTGCCAGCAGTTACTCTGGGGGAGTTTGGCCCCAGCATTTT

j_call: TRBJ2-3
v_call: TRBV5-4
clone_size: NA
d_call: NA
cdr3_aa: CASSPEALPGGIDTQYF
cdr3_nt: TGTGCCAGCAGCCCGGAGGCACTACCAGGTGGCATAGATACGCAGTATTTT

j_call: TRBJ2-2
v_call: TRBV10-3
clone_size: NA
d_call: NA
cdr3_aa: CAISEFSGENTGELFF
cdr3_nt: TGTGCCATCAGTGAGTTTTCAGGGGAGAACACCGGGGAGCTGTTTTTT

j_call: TRBJ1-6
v_call: TRBV9
clone_size: NA
d_call: NA
cdr3_aa: CASSPVGGNSPLHF
cdr3_nt: TGTGCCAGCAGCCCAGTGGGCGGTAATTCACCCCTCCACTTT

j_call: TRBJ1-1
v_call: TRBV10-3
clone_size: once
d_call: NA
cdr3_aa: CAISESRHTEAFF
cdr3_nt: TGTGCCATCAGTGAGTCGAGACACACTGAAGCTTTCTTT

j_call: TRBJ2-3
v_call: TRBV7-6
clone_size: NA
d_call: NA
cdr3_aa: CASSQSRLARDTQYF
cdr3_nt: TGTGCCAGCAGCCAGTCGAGGCTAGCGCGGGATACGCAGTATTTT

j_call: TRBJ2-1
v_call: TRBV19
clone_size: NA
d_call: NA
cdr3_aa: CASSIGGEQFF
cdr3_nt: TGTGCCAGTAGTATCGGGGGTGAGCAGTTCTTC

j_call: TRBJ1-1
v_call: TRBV11-2
clone_size: NA
d_call: NA
cdr3_aa: CASSGNERTEAFF
cdr3_nt: TGTGCCAGCAGCGGGAATGAGAGGACTGAAGCTTTCTTT

j_call: TRBJ2-3
v_call: TRBV10-2
clone_size: NA
d_call: NA
cdr3_aa: CASSQEGGAPVVDTQYF
cdr3_nt: TGCGCCAGCAGCCAAGAAGGGGGGGCCCCCGTGGTGGATACGCAGTATTTT

j_call: TRBJ1-2
v_call: TRBV27
clone_size: NA
d_call: TRBD1
cdr3_aa: CASSSITTGQGRSYGYTF
cdr3_nt: TGTGCCAGCAGCTCTATAACGACCGGACAGGGGAGATCCTATGGCTACACCTTC

j_call: TRBJ1-2
v_call: TRBV29-1
clone_size: NA
d_call: NA
cdr3_aa: CSVELLKEDYGYTF
cdr3_nt: TGCAGCGTTGAATTACTAAAGGAGGACTATGGCTACACCTTC

j_call: TRBJ2-7
v_call: TRBV4-3
clone_size: NA
d_call: NA
cdr3_aa: CASSPGAGTDYEQYF
cdr3_nt: TGCGCCAGCAGCCCCGGCGCAGGTACAGACTACGAGCAGTACTTC

j_call: TRBJ2-1
v_call: TRBV6-4
clone_size: NA
d_call: TRBD1
cdr3_aa: CASSLRQGAWNEQFF
cdr3_nt: TGTGCCAGCAGCCTGAGACAGGGGGCATGGAATGAGCAGTTCTTC

j_call: TRBJ1-1
v_call: TRBV29-1
clone_size: NA
d_call: NA
cdr3_aa: CSVENRFEAFF
cdr3_nt: TGCAGCGTTGAAAACAGGTTTGAAGCTTTCTTT

j_call: TRBJ2-3
v_call: TRBV11-2
clone_size: NA
d_call: TRBD2
cdr3_aa: CASTPPAAGVADTQYF
cdr3_nt: TGTGCCAGCACTCCCCCGGCGGCGGGGGTGGCAGATACGCAGTATTTT

j_call: TRBJ1-2
v_call: TRBV7-9
clone_size: NA
d_call: NA
cdr3_aa: CASSLAILGGPYTF
cdr3_nt: TGTGCCAGCAGCTTAGCCATCCTGGGGGGCCCCTACACCTTC

j_call: TRBJ1-1
v_call: TRBV5-1
clone_size: NA
d_call: NA
cdr3_aa: CASSLGLGTLLNTEAFF
cdr3_nt: TGCGCCAGCAGCTTGGGGCTCGGCACCCTTCTCAACACTGAAGCTTTCTTT

j_call: TRBJ2-1
v_call: TRBV27
clone_size: NA
d_call: TRBD1
cdr3_aa: CASRRRQGSYNEQFF
cdr3_nt: TGTGCCAGCAGGAGAAGACAGGGGAGCTACAATGAGCAGTTCTTC